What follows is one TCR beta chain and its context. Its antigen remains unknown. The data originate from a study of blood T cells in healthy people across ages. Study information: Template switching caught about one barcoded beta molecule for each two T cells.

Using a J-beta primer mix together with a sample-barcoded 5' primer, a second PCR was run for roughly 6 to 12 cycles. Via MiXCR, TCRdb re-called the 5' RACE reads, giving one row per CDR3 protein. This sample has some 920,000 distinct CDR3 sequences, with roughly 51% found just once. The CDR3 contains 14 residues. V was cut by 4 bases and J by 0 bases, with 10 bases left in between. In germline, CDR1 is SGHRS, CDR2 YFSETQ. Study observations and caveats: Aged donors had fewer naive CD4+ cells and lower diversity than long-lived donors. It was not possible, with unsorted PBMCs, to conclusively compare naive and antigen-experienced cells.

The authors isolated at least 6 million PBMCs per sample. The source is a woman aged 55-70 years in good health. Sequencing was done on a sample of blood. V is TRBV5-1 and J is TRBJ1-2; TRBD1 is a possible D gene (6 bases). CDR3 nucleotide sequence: TGCGCCAGCAGCGATCAGGGGTCTAACTATGGCTACACCTTC. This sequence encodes CASSDQGSNYGYTF.